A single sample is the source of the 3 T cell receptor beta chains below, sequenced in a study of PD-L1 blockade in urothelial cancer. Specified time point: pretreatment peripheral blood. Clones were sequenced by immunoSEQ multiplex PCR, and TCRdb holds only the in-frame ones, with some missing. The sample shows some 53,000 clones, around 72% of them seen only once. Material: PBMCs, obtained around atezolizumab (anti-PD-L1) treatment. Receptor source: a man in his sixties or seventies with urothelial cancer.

CDR3 DNA: TGTGCCAGCAGCTCCCCCTTGGGGTCGGGGAACTATGGCTACACCTTC. It encodes CASSSPLGSGNYGYTF. The chain employs TRBV7-2 and TRBJ1-2; D not certain. This CDR3 comprises 16 residues. Trimming pared 4 bases from V and 2 bases from J, leaving 17 bases between. Germline V gene sequence: CDR1 SGHTA, CDR2 FQGNSA.

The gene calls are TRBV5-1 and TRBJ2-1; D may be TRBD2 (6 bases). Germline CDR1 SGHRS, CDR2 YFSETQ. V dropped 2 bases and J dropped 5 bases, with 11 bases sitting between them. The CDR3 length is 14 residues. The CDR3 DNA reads TGCGCCAGCAGCTTCCGCCGGGGGAACAATGAGCAGTTCTTC. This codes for CASSFRRGNNEQFF.

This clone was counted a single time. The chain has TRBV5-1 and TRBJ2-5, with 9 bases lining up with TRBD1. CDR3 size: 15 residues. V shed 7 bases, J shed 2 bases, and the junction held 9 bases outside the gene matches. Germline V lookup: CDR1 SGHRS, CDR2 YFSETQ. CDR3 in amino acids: CASGPGTGSQETQYF. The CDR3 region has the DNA TGCGCCAGCGGGCCCGGGACAGGGAGTCAAGAGACCCAGTACTTC.